Described below is a single TCR beta chain sequence and its context. The data are from a study of shared clonotypes between healthy human individuals. Each unsorted PBMC replicate got 300 ng genomic DNA, tens of thousands of genomes. Assay: immunoSEQ multiplex PCR; the TCRdb copy retains only in-frame clones and omits some. The table lists hundreds of thousands of clones, roughly four fifths of them singletons. Adults of Caucasian background living in Nashville, Tennessee made up all donors. V was cut by 5 bases and J by 4 bases, with 12 bases left in between. The CDR3 covers 14 residues. Germline V gives CDR1 MNHEY, CDR2 SVGAGI.

This rearrangement joins TRBV6-5 to TRBJ1-3; D gene unclear. This clonotype was obtained from a woman aged 40-49 years in good health. Some clones in this sample may be carry-over from other donors' samples. Source material: PBMCs. CDR3 DNA: TGTGCCAGCAGTGAGAGGTTCTCAGGAAACACCATATATTTT. Amino acids: CASSERFSGNTIYF.